The 25 T cell receptor beta chains given below trace back to one sample, sequenced in a study of T cell responses to AZD1222 COVID-19 vaccine. Method: immunoSEQ multiplex PCR; TCRdb's copy keeps in-frame clones and lacks some. The profile covers 100,000 to 130,000 clones, with more than 75% appearing a single time and approximately 22% taken by the ten largest. Sequenced here: peripheral blood, sampled on day 0 of AZD1222 vaccination. These receptors came from an adult in good health.

The V and J genes are TRBV7-9 and TRBJ1-1; D uncertain. The CDR3 has 13 residues. Germline V gives CDR1 SEHNR, CDR2 FQNEAQ (reference sequence). V lost 2 bases and J 1 base, leaving 5 bases between the germline ends. The CDR3 is CASSLSKNTEAFF. The CDR3 DNA reads TGTGCCAGCAGCTTATCTAAGAACACTGAAGCTTTCTTT.

V is TRBV12-3 or TRBV12-4 and J is TRBJ1-6; D not certain. With 6 bases removed from V and 6 bases from J, the gap between germline ends came to 6 bases. The CDR3 has 12 residues. CDR3 nucleotide sequence: TGTGCCAGCAGCCTACGTAATTCACCCCTCCACTTT. Protein sequence: CASSLRNSPLHF.

This rearrangement joins TRBV3-1 (or the pseudogene TRBV3-2) to TRBJ2-5, with no clear D. Trimming cost V 0 bases and J 5 bases, with 7 bases left between them. Per the germline V gene, CDR1 is LGHDT and CDR2 is YNNKEL (reference sequence). The CDR3 sequence is 13 residues long. For the CDR3, the DNA is TGTGCCAGCAGCCAAGACGGTCCGGAGACCCAGTACTTC. Translated: CASSQDGPETQYF.

The chain couples TRBV3-1 (or the pseudogene TRBV3-2) to TRBJ1-3; the D is unclear. With 3 bases removed from V and 0 bases from J, the gap between germline ends came to 6 bases. The CDR3 runs 14 residues. CDR1 and CDR2 (germline): LGHDT, YNNKEL (reference sequence). CDR3 sequence reads: CASSQTISGNTIYF. CDR3 in DNA: TGTGCCAGCAGCCAGACTATCTCTGGAAACACCATATATTTT.

This clone was counted a few times. This chain links TRBV19 with TRBJ2-6, with D hard to call. The germline V and J ends were trimmed by 10 bases and 6 bases, with 7 bases remaining between them. The CDR3 is made up of 11 amino acids. CDR1 and CDR2 (germline): LNHDA, SQIVND (reference sequence). The CDR3 sequence is CATGEANVLTF. The CDR3, as DNA: TGTGCCACTGGGGAGGCCAACGTCCTGACTTTC.

CDR3 in DNA: TGTGCCAGCAGCAAAATCGGGCAAGGAGCTTTCTTT. Protein product: CASSKIGQGAFF. V usage is TRBV13 and J usage is TRBJ1-1; no reliable D call. V lost 5 bases to trimming and J lost 10 bases, with 14 bases between them. Per germline, CDR1 PRHDT and CDR2 FYEKMQ (reference sequence). The CDR3 is 12 residues long.

J is TRBJ2-1 and V is TRBV7-2, with 9 nucleotides matching TRBD2. The J segment lost 2 bases and the V segment lost 2 bases, leaving 4 bases of the junction unmatched. CDR1 and CDR2 (germline): SGHTA, FQGNSA. The CDR3 extends over 16 amino acids. Here the CDR3 reads CASSLRLAGAYNEQFF. The DNA for the CDR3 is TGTGCCAGCAGCTTACGGTTAGCGGGGGCCTACAATGAGCAGTTCTTC.

The chain employs TRBV3-1 (or the pseudogene TRBV3-2) and TRBJ1-2; D gene unclear. The CDR3 extends over 13 amino acids. V lost 4 bases and J 4 bases, leaving 10 bases between the germline ends. Per germline, CDR1 LGHDT and CDR2 YNNKEL (reference sequence). In DNA form, the CDR3 reads TGTGCCAGCAGCCTTGACCGCCCCTATGGCTACACCTTC. Protein: CASSLDRPYGYTF.

The chain carries TRBV7-9 and TRBJ2-5; no reliable D call. Trimming cost V 6 bases and J 7 bases, with 21 bases left between them. The CDR3 runs 15 residues. Germline CDR1 SEHNR, CDR2 FQNEAQ (reference sequence). The CDR3 protein is CASSPISLAWGTQYF. The CDR3 bases are TGTGCCAGCAGTCCAATTAGTCTCGCCTGGGGGACCCAGTACTTC.

The chain has TRBV5-1 and TRBJ1-1, with D uncertain. Germline V lookup: CDR1 SGHRS, CDR2 YFSETQ. CDR3 size: 13 residues. V lost 6 bases and J 4 bases, leaving 13 bases between the germline ends. CDR3 sequence: CASKFGDGTEAFF. DNA for the CDR3: TGCGCCAGCAAATTTGGGGATGGCACTGAAGCTTTCTTT.

J is TRBJ1-5 and V is TRBV18; TRBD1 aligns across 7 bases. The V gene end was trimmed by 3 bases and the J gene end by 5 bases; junction bases not matched to a gene: 1. The length of the CDR3 is 13 residues. The germline V gene encodes CDR1 KGHSH and CDR2 LQKENI. The CDR3 spells CASSPDRDQPQHF. CDR3 in DNA: TGTGCCAGCTCACCCGACAGGGATCAGCCCCAGCATTTT. The whole variable domain, remainder taken from reference TRBV18 and TRBJ1-5, is NAGVMQNPRHLVRRRGQEARLRCSPMKGHSHVYWYRQLPEEGLKFMVYLQKENIIDESGMPKERFSAEFPKEGPSILRIQQVVRGDSAAYFCASSPDRDQPQHFGDGTRLSIL.

This sequence joins TRBV4-3 and TRBJ2-3; no clear D. The CDR3 has 15 amino acids. Germline assignment: CDR1 LGHNA and CDR2 YSLEER. V was shortened by 5 bases and J by 4 bases, with 16 bases between the two germline ends. This CDR3 is CASSARATAADTQYF. In nucleotides, the CDR3 is TGCGCCAGCAGCGCAAGGGCGACGGCGGCAGATACGCAGTATTTT.

The V and J genes are TRBV3-1 (or the pseudogene TRBV3-2) and TRBJ1-6; perhaps TRBD1 as D (6 bases). V shed 1 base and J shed 7 bases, with 11 bases lying between them. This CDR3 spans 15 amino acids. Looked up from germline, CDR1 is LGHDT and CDR2 is YNNKEL (reference sequence). As DNA, the CDR3 is TGTGCCAGCAGCCAAGGGCAGGGGTGGAATTCACCCCTCCACTTT. Its protein product is CASSQGQGWNSPLHF.

The genes are TRBV18 and TRBJ2-7; possibly TRBD2 for D (6 bases). The V gene lost 3 bases and the J gene lost 2 bases, with 11 bases spanning the gap. This CDR3 is 14 amino acids long. The V gene's germline CDR1 is KGHSH and CDR2 LQKENI. The CDR3, as DNA: TGTGCCAGCTCACCCGGGAGCGCACCCTACGAGCAGTACTTC. Protein product: CASSPGSAPYEQYF.

The chain is built from TRBV7-2 and TRBJ2-5; 9 bases are a match to TRBD2. CDR3 size: 16 residues. The trim removed 1 base at V and 1 base at J, leaving 4 bases unmatched. The germline gives CDR1 SGHTA, CDR2 FQGNSA. CDR3 loop: CASSLGRGGRQETQYF. The CDR3 DNA is TGTGCCAGCAGCTTAGGGCGGGGGGGCCGCCAAGAGACCCAGTACTTC.

The rearrangement joins TRBV6-6 to TRBJ2-5; tentatively, D is TRBD1 (5 bases). Germline values: CDR1 MNHNY, CDR2 SVGAGI (reference sequence). V shed 4 bases and J shed 1 base, with 7 bases lying between them. This CDR3 has 13 amino acids. CDR3 nucleotide sequence: TGTGCCAGCAGTTCGGACATCCAAGAGACCCAGTACTTC. Translation gives CASSSDIQETQYF.

This chain uses TRBV7-2 with TRBJ1-5; 9 nucleotides agree with TRBD1. Per germline, CDR1 SGHTA and CDR2 FQGNSA. The CDR3 runs 14 residues. After removal of 4 bases from V and 5 bases from J, the junction contained 3 bases not matched to a gene. The CDR3 nucleotides are TGTGCCAGCAGCTCTCGGACAGGGGATCAGCCCCAGCATTTT. Residues: CASSSRTGDQPQHF.

V is TRBV19 and J is TRBJ1-3; D unclear. Germline V CDR1 and CDR2: LNHDA, SQIVND (reference sequence). V lost 6 bases and J lost 4, with 22 bases in between. The CDR3 contains 17 residues. CDR3 coding DNA: TGTGCCAGTAGCACCCTCGGATCGGGCCGGGTAGGAAACACCATATATTTT. Protein: CASSTLGSGRVGNTIYF.

The chain carries TRBV12-5 and TRBJ1-2, with D unclear. This CDR3 has 15 amino acids. With 0 bases removed from V and 7 bases from J, the gap between germline ends came to 15 bases. Germline V lookup: CDR1 LGHNT, CDR2 FRNRAP. The CDR3: CASGLVPGLGGGYTF. The CDR3 coding sequence is TGTGCTAGTGGTTTGGTACCGGGCCTGGGTGGTGGCTACACCTTC.

The chain couples TRBV15 to TRBJ1-1; no clear D. The germline V gene encodes CDR1 LNHNV and CDR2 YYDKDF (reference sequence). The CDR3 totals 12 residues. Trimming pared 1 base from V and 8 bases from J, leaving 8 bases between. The CDR3 sequence: CATSRVNREAFF. In DNA form, the CDR3 reads TGTGCCACCAGCAGAGTCAACAGAGAAGCTTTCTTT.

The V call is TRBV12-3 or TRBV12-4, the J call TRBJ1-1; no clear D gene. V shed 3 bases and J shed 8 bases, with 13 bases lying between them. CDR3 length: 13 amino acids. CDR3 amino acids: CASSFGLGLEAFF. CDR3 DNA sequence: TGTGCCAGCAGTTTTGGCCTCGGCCTAGAAGCTTTCTTT.

V gene TRBV12-3 or TRBV12-4 combines with J gene TRBJ2-2; no firm D call. The length of the CDR3 is 11 residues. V shed 5 bases and J shed 10 bases, with 8 bases lying between them. The CDR3 spells CASSLRLELFF. CDR3 DNA sequence: TGTGCCAGCAGTCTCCGACTGGAGCTGTTTTTT.

The gene calls are TRBV18 and TRBJ1-6; D unresolved. The V end lost 6 bases, the J end lost 7 bases, and 10 bases lay between the germline ends. Looked up from germline, CDR1 is KGHSH and CDR2 is LQKENI. The CDR3 runs to 13 residues. The CDR3 nucleotides read TGTGCCAGCTCCCTGGAGTTGAATTCACCCCTCCACTTT. As protein: CASSLELNSPLHF.

The chain uses TRBV5-6 and TRBJ1-2; D gene unclear. This CDR3 region has 16 residues. V lost 0 bases, J lost 2 bases, and 14 bases lay in between. From germline, CDR1 is SGHDT and CDR2 YYEEEE. CDR3 in DNA: TGTGCCAGCAGCTTGGAGGTGTCGGAGGGAAACTATGGCTACACCTTC. Translating it yields CASSLEVSEGNYGYTF.

This chain links TRBV30 with TRBJ2-1; 11 bases align to TRBD2. After removal of 1 base from V and 14 bases from J, the junction contained 16 bases not matched to a gene. Germline CDR1 is GTSNPN and CDR2 is SVGIG (reference sequence). The CDR3 is 16 amino acids. DNA of the CDR3: TGTGCCTGGAGTGCTCACCGGTTCGCTAGCGGGGGGAAGGAGTTCTTC. Translating gives CAWSAHRFASGGKEFF.